The T cell receptor beta chain described here comes from a study of tumor and adjacent non-tumor tissue in lung cancer. Study details: Samples averaged roughly 4.4 million productive TCRbeta reads each. Broader study findings: Top 100 clones took a larger repertoire share in normal lung.

RNA was extracted from bulk tissue without any cell sorting. Germline lookup yields CDR1 SQVTM and CDR2 ANQGSEA. This CDR3 comprises 11 residues. A modified ARM-PCR protocol with three rounds of nested PCR amplified TCRbeta. Using its own MiXCR run on the multiplex PCR reads, TCRdb lists one record per CDR3 protein. The sample lists 55,000 to 70,000 distinct CDR3 sequences, about three fifths occurring once. To note about this clonotype: Its antigen is undetermined. This sequence may be a read error, since a much larger clone differs from it by one base.

This sequence was found in a man aged 45-65 years with non-small cell lung cancer. The genes are TRBV29-1 and TRBJ1-2; D is perhaps TRBD1 (6 bases). The sample comprised lung tumor tissue. The CDR3 DNA reads TGCAGAGGGGGGGGAGACTATGGCTACACCTTC. It encodes CRGGGDYGYTF.